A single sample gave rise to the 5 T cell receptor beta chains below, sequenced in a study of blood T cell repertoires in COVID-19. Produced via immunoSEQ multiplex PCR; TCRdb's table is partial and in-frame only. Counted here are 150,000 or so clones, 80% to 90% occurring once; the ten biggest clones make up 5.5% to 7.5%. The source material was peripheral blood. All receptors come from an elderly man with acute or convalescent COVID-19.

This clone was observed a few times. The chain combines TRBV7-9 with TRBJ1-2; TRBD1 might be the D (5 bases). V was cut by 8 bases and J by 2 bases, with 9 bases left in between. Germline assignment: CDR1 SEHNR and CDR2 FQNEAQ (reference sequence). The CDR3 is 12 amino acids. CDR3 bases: TGTGCCAGCCAAGGACAAAACTATGGCTACACCTTC. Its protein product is CASQGQNYGYTF.

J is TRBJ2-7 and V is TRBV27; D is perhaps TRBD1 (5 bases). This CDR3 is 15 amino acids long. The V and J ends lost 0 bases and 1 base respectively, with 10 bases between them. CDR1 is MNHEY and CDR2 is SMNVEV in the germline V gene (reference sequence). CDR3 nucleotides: TGTGCCAGCAGTTTATCGGCAGGGTATTCCTACGAGCAGTACTTC. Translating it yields CASSLSAGYSYEQYF.

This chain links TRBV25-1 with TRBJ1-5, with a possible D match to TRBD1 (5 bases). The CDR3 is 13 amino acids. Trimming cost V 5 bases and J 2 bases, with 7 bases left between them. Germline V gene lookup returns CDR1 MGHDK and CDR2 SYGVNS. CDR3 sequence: CASSMGRNQPQHF. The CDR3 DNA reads TGTGCCAGCAGTATGGGGCGCAATCAGCCCCAGCATTTT.

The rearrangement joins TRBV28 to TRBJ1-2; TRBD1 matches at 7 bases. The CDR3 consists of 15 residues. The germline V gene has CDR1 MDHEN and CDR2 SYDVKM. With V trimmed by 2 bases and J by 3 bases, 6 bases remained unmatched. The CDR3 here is CASSLDRDGDYGYTF. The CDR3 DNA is TGTGCCAGCAGTTTAGACAGGGATGGGGACTATGGCTACACCTTC.

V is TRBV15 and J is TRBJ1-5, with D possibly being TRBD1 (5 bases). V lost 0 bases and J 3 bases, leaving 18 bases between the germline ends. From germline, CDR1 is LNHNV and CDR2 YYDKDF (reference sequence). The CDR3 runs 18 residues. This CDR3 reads CATSRDPPDDRVNQPQHF. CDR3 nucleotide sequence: TGTGCCACCAGCAGAGATCCACCCGACGACAGAGTCAATCAGCCCCAGCATTTT.